This T cell receptor (beta chain) was recorded in a study of identical twins. Looked up from germline, CDR1 is LGHDT and CDR2 is YNNKEL (reference sequence). V was pared by 0 bases and J by 8 bases, with 13 bases between. The CDR3 totals 15 residues. Study findings and constraints: Cord blood's abundant beta clonotypes had fewer insertions, unlike memory repertoires.

In its sample, this clonotype was seen a few times. Antigen unknown. Using its own MiXCR run on the 5' RACE reads, TCRdb lists one record per CDR3 protein. This sample has under 250,000 distinct CDR3 sequences, with about 13% found just once. The data were also submitted as part of a second study, on yellow fever vaccine responses in identical twins.

The V call is TRBV3-1, the J call TRBJ1-4; D is possibly TRBD1 (6 bases). This TCR was sampled from a woman aged 18-30 years in good health. Sequencing was carried out using memory (CD45RO+) T cells sorted from blood. This chain's CDR3 is CASSQDPGAREKLFF. As DNA, the CDR3 is TGTGCCAGCAGCCAAGATCCAGGGGCGCGAGAAAAACTGTTTTTT.